Sequencing of this TCR beta chain was carried out in a study of blood T cell repertoires in COVID-19. Germline loops: CDR1 ENHRY, CDR2 SYGVKD. This CDR3 has 15 amino acids. J gave up 3 bases and V 4 bases, and 5 bases lay outside the gene matches. In the original workflow: Researchers report that nucleated cell counts were estimated from reference gene primer amplification. Some clones are missing from TCRdb's copy, which holds only in-frame ones; the method was immunoSEQ multiplex PCR. That table supplies the V and J calls and clone size; D and trimming were determined from the DNA. The sample consists of more than 200,000 clones, around four fifths of them appearing once.

Sequencing input: peripheral blood. This receptor was obtained from a man in his sixties with acute or convalescent COVID-19. V gene TRBV10-3 combines with J gene TRBJ2-3, with TRBD2 matching over 9 bases. The CDR3 loop is CAISVWSGGTDTQYF. The CDR3 bases are TGTGCCATCAGTGTCTGGAGCGGGGGGACAGATACGCAGTATTTT.